This T cell receptor beta chain came from a study of T cells in Graves' hyperthyroidism and ophthalmopathy. TCR beta CDR3 regions were amplified from RNA transcripts. The study used the HTBI primer set for a first-round RT-PCR of the TCR CDR3. MiXCR, applied by TCRdb to the multiplex PCR reads, yields one record per CDR3 protein. The sample contains 700,000 to 950,000 distinct CDR3 sequences, under 45% of which appear only once. V gave up 4 bases and J gave up 2 bases, with 11 bases separating them. Germline V CDR1 and CDR2: DFQATT, SNEGSKA (reference sequence). The CDR3 covers 13 residues. The chain links TRBV20-1 to TRBJ2-5, with unresolved D. The TCR was taken from a woman aged 40 to 49 with Graves' hyperthyroidism. Sequencing was carried out using blood. The CDR3 here is CSAMKALQETQYF. In DNA form, the CDR3 reads TGCAGTGCTATGAAAGCCCTACAAGAGACCCAGTACTTC.